This entry lists 5 T cell receptor beta chains sequenced from one sample in a study of cytomegalovirus exposure and HLA in healthy donors. A multiplex PCR was run with 60 Vbeta primers and 13 Jbeta primers. TCRdb's copy holds only in-frame clones and misses some; the assay was immunoSEQ multiplex PCR. The sample gives 110,000 or so clones, about 70% of which show up once; just over 2% is in the top ten. Material: PBMCs. Source of these receptors: a human donor in good health.

The V call is TRBV7-3, the J call TRBJ1-1, with D hard to call. V was shortened by 2 bases and J by 0 bases, with 16 bases between the two germline ends. CDR3 length: 17 residues. Germline CDR1 is SGHTA and CDR2 is FQGTGA. CDR3 DNA: TGTGCCAGCAGCTTATTAGGTGGGCCCCCCTTGAACACTGAAGCTTTCTTT. Translating gives CASSLLGGPPLNTEAFF.

This chain uses TRBV19 with TRBJ2-2, with a possible D match to TRBD1 (5 bases). The V end was cut by 4 bases, the J end by 1 base, with 10 bases between. The CDR3 has 15 amino acids. In germline, CDR1 is LNHDA, CDR2 SQIVND (reference sequence). The CDR3 DNA sequence: TGTGCCAGTAGTACCTCAACAGGGAACACCGGGGAGCTGTTTTTT. Residues: CASSTSTGNTGELFF.

V usage is TRBV2 and J usage is TRBJ2-5, with 7 positions matching TRBD1. With 5 bases clipped from V and 8 bases from J, the junction kept 11 bases outside the gene matches. CDR1 SNHLY and CDR2 FYNNEI come from the germline V gene. The CDR3 runs 14 residues. The CDR3 DNA reads TGTGCCAGCAGTCAACAGGGGTCCCCAACTACCCAGTACTTC. Translating it yields CASSQQGSPTTQYF.

DNA for the CDR3: TGTGCCAGCAGTGCACAGGGTGGCATTAATGAAAAACTGTTTTTT. Residues: CASSAQGGINEKLFF. V usage is TRBV2 and J usage is TRBJ1-4; D possibly corresponds to TRBD1 (6 bases). The CDR3 extends over 15 amino acids. CDR1 is SNHLY and CDR2 is FYNNEI in the germline V gene. V lost 4 bases, J lost 4 bases, and 13 bases lay in between.

This clone was counted a few times. The CDR3 protein is CASSPAQNEAFF. The CDR3 nucleotides are TGCGCCAGCAGCCCAGCACAGAACGAAGCTTTCTTT. The V gene is TRBV5-1, the J gene TRBJ1-1; no clear D. Trimming cost V 4 bases and J 8 bases, with 12 bases left between them. Germline CDR1 and CDR2: SGHRS and YFSETQ. This CDR3 spans 12 amino acids.